This T cell receptor beta chain was sequenced for a study of blood T cell repertoires in COVID-19. The overall study: Samples representing acute and convalescent COVID-19 were sourced from the United States, Italy and Spain. T cells, B-cell-depleted T cells, or PBMCs provided the cDNA or gDNA that served as material.

Authors' analysis steps: Estimation of nucleated cell counts was performed using reference gene primer amplification. The table came from immunoSEQ multiplex PCR; TCRdb's copy has only in-frame clones and leaves some out. That table furnishes V, J and clone size, whereas the DNA furnished D and trimming. The sample has approximately 140,000 clones; approximately 90% are singletons. The CDR3 is 12 amino acids. Per the germline V gene, CDR1 is MGHDK and CDR2 is SYGVNS. Deletions cut 5 bases from V and 6 bases from J, with 11 bases between. The origin of this receptor is a human donor in a cohort sampled during active COVID-19. The chain couples TRBV25-1 to TRBJ2-7; D is undetermined. Sequenced: peripheral blood. The CDR3 region is CASSLETFEQYF. CDR3 coding DNA: TGTGCCAGCAGTCTAGAAACGTTCGAGCAGTACTTC.